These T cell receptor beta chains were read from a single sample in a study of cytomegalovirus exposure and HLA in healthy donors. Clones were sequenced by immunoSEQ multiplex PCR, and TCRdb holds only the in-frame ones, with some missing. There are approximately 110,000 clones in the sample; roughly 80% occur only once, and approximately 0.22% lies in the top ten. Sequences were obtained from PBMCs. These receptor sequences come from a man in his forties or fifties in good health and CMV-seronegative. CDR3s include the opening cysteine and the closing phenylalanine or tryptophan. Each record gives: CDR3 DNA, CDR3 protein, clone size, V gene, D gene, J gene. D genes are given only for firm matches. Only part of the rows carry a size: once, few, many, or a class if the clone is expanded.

cdr3_nt: TGTGCCAGCAGTTGGCGGACAGTGCAAGAGACCCAGTACTTC; cdr3_aa: CASSWRTVQETQYF; clone_size: NA; v_call: TRBV5-6; d_call: NA; j_call: TRBJ2-5
cdr3_nt: TGTGCCAGCAAGAACAGGGTTTACAATGAGCAGTTCTTC; cdr3_aa: CASKNRVYNEQFF; clone_size: NA; v_call: TRBV6-6; d_call: NA; j_call: TRBJ2-1
cdr3_nt: TGTGCCAGTAAACCGGGACAGGGGTTCGGGGAGCTGTTTTTT; cdr3_aa: CASKPGQGFGELFF; clone_size: once; v_call: TRBV2; d_call: TRBD1; j_call: TRBJ2-2
cdr3_nt: TGTGCCCGCAGCCCACGGACAGGGGCCGGGAACACTGAAGCTTTCTTT; cdr3_aa: CARSPRTGAGNTEAFF; clone_size: once; v_call: TRBV7-6; d_call: TRBD1; j_call: TRBJ1-1
cdr3_nt: TGTGCCAGCAGCTTAGTAGGTTTTCGGGACAGTAGCTCCTACGAGCAGTACTTC; cdr3_aa: CASSLVGFRDSSSYEQYF; clone_size: NA; v_call: TRBV7-2; d_call: TRBD1; j_call: TRBJ2-7
cdr3_nt: TGTGCCAGCAGTGAAGACTGGGGGCGCACTGAAGCTTTCTTT; cdr3_aa: CASSEDWGRTEAFF; clone_size: once; v_call: TRBV2; d_call: NA; j_call: TRBJ1-1
cdr3_nt: TGTGCCAGTAGTGCCTCTAGGGGGCCGGGTGTTGGCTACACCTTC; cdr3_aa: CASSASRGPGVGYTF; clone_size: NA; v_call: TRBV19; d_call: TRBD1; j_call: TRBJ1-2
cdr3_nt: TGTGCCAGTAGTATTGGGTCCGGGAACTTTTACGAGCAGTACTTC; cdr3_aa: CASSIGSGNFYEQYF; clone_size: NA; v_call: TRBV19; d_call: NA; j_call: TRBJ2-7
cdr3_nt: TGTGCCAGCAGTTTACCCGGGACAGGGTATAACAACATTCAGTACTTC; cdr3_aa: CASSLPGTGYNNIQYF; clone_size: NA; v_call: TRBV28; d_call: TRBD1; j_call: TRBJ2-4
cdr3_nt: TGTGCCAGCAGTTTGTCAGGGTACTCCTACGAGCAGTACTTC; cdr3_aa: CASSLSGYSYEQYF; clone_size: NA; v_call: TRBV27; d_call: NA; j_call: TRBJ2-7
cdr3_nt: TGTGCCATCAGTGACCTGACAGGGCATGGTCAGCCCCAGCATTTT; cdr3_aa: CAISDLTGHGQPQHF; clone_size: NA; v_call: TRBV10-3; d_call: TRBD1; j_call: TRBJ1-5
cdr3_nt: TGTGCCAGCAGCTTCGGCGGGGGGTGGGAAAACATTCAGTACTTC; cdr3_aa: CASSFGGGWENIQYF; clone_size: NA; v_call: TRBV7-2; d_call: TRBD2; j_call: TRBJ2-4
cdr3_nt: TGTGCCAGCAGCGACGCGGCAGATAGCAATCAGCCCCAGCATTTT; cdr3_aa: CASSDAADSNQPQHF; clone_size: NA; v_call: TRBV9; d_call: NA; j_call: TRBJ1-5
cdr3_nt: TGTGCCACCAGCGCGGGGGGACCAAACTACGAGCAGTACTTC; cdr3_aa: CATSAGGPNYEQYF; clone_size: NA; v_call: TRBV15; d_call: TRBD2; j_call: TRBJ2-7
cdr3_nt: TGTGCCAGCAGCCCCCGGACAGGCATGAACACTGAAGCTTTCTTT; cdr3_aa: CASSPRTGMNTEAFF; clone_size: NA; v_call: TRBV7-6; d_call: TRBD1; j_call: TRBJ1-1
cdr3_nt: TGTGCCAGCAGTTTAAGGGGGATAGGGAGCTACGAGCAGTACTTC; cdr3_aa: CASSLRGIGSYEQYF; clone_size: few; v_call: TRBV28; d_call: NA; j_call: TRBJ2-7
cdr3_nt: TGTGCCAGTATCAGAACAGGGGGAAAGAGCTCCTACAATGAGCAGTTCTTC; cdr3_aa: CASIRTGGKSSYNEQFF; clone_size: NA; v_call: TRBV19; d_call: TRBD1; j_call: TRBJ2-1
cdr3_nt: TGTGCCAGCGCGTTAGACCCAAGCGGCTACGAGCAGTACTTC; cdr3_aa: CASALDPSGYEQYF; clone_size: NA; v_call: TRBV27; d_call: NA; j_call: TRBJ2-7
cdr3_nt: TGCAGCGGGGGGGGTACTGGGACTAGCGGGAGCAGGGAGCTGTTTTTT; cdr3_aa: CSGGGTGTSGSRELFF; clone_size: NA; v_call: TRBV29-1; d_call: TRBD2; j_call: TRBJ2-2
cdr3_nt: TGTGCCAGCAGCCAAGATCACAGGGATAGCTCCTACGAGCAGTACTTC; cdr3_aa: CASSQDHRDSSYEQYF; clone_size: NA; v_call: TRBV4-2; d_call: NA; j_call: TRBJ2-7
cdr3_nt: TGTGCCAGCAGCTTGTGGGGCGGGAGTCGTTACGAGCAGTACTTC; cdr3_aa: CASSLWGGSRYEQYF; clone_size: NA; v_call: TRBV5-4; d_call: TRBD2; j_call: TRBJ2-7
cdr3_nt: TGTGCCAGCACTCCTGGGGCGGGGGGGCGTGATACGCAGTATTTT; cdr3_aa: CASTPGAGGRDTQYF; clone_size: NA; v_call: TRBV7-9; d_call: TRBD2; j_call: TRBJ2-3
cdr3_nt: TGTGCCAGCAGTTTAGGGACAGGGTTAAACAATGAGCAGTTCTTC; cdr3_aa: CASSLGTGLNNEQFF; clone_size: NA; v_call: TRBV28; d_call: TRBD1; j_call: TRBJ2-1
cdr3_nt: TGTGCCAGCAGCTTGGGGGGGCCTGGGGCCAACGTCCTGACTTTC; cdr3_aa: CASSLGGPGANVLTF; clone_size: NA; v_call: TRBV5-4; d_call: NA; j_call: TRBJ2-6
cdr3_nt: TGTGCCATCAGTGAAGGGACAGGGCATGAAAAACTGTTTTTT; cdr3_aa: CAISEGTGHEKLFF; clone_size: NA; v_call: TRBV10-3; d_call: TRBD1; j_call: TRBJ1-4
cdr3_nt: TGTGCCAGTAGGGAAGGGGACAGGGCCACAGATACGCAGTATTTT; cdr3_aa: CASREGDRATDTQYF; clone_size: NA; v_call: TRBV9; d_call: TRBD1; j_call: TRBJ2-3
cdr3_nt: TGTGCCCGCAGCCAAGAAGGAGGGGTGAGCAATCAGCCCCAGCATTTT; cdr3_aa: CARSQEGGVSNQPQHF; clone_size: NA; v_call: TRBV4-2; d_call: NA; j_call: TRBJ1-5
cdr3_nt: TGTGCCACTAGCTCCAACTCTGGGGCCAACGTCCTGACTTTC; cdr3_aa: CATSSNSGANVLTF; clone_size: NA; v_call: TRBV15; d_call: NA; j_call: TRBJ2-6
cdr3_nt: TGTGCCAGCAGCCCCCCGCTGACTAGCGGGAGGTTCTACGAGCAGTACTTC; cdr3_aa: CASSPPLTSGRFYEQYF; clone_size: NA; v_call: TRBV9; d_call: TRBD2; j_call: TRBJ2-7
cdr3_nt: TGCGCCAGCAGCTTCGGACTAGCGGGGCCTCCCGGGAAAGAGCAGTACTTC; cdr3_aa: CASSFGLAGPPGKEQYF; clone_size: NA; v_call: TRBV5-1; d_call: TRBD2; j_call: TRBJ2-7
cdr3_nt: TGTGCCAGCAGGGGGCATGGATCTGGAAACACCATATATTTT; cdr3_aa: CASRGHGSGNTIYF; clone_size: NA; v_call: TRBV28; d_call: NA; j_call: TRBJ1-3
cdr3_nt: TGTGCCAGCAGCTTAAATACAGGGAACGGTCCGCCCCAGCATTTT; cdr3_aa: CASSLNTGNGPPQHF; clone_size: NA; v_call: TRBV11-3; d_call: NA; j_call: TRBJ1-5
cdr3_nt: TGTGCCAGCAGCACCGGACTGGCCAATGAGCAGTTCTTC; cdr3_aa: CASSTGLANEQFF; clone_size: NA; v_call: TRBV9; d_call: NA; j_call: TRBJ2-1
cdr3_nt: TGTGCCAGCAGCCAAGGAACACTCTCGGGCGGGGAGCTGTTTTTT; cdr3_aa: CASSQGTLSGGELFF; clone_size: NA; v_call: TRBV11-2; d_call: NA; j_call: TRBJ2-2
cdr3_nt: TGTGCCAGCCTCGGACAGTCCCTCTCTGGAAACACCATATATTTT; cdr3_aa: CASLGQSLSGNTIYF; clone_size: NA; v_call: TRBV6-5; d_call: NA; j_call: TRBJ1-3
cdr3_nt: TGTGCAAGAGCGGACTATGGCTACACCTTC; cdr3_aa: CARADYGYTF; clone_size: NA; v_call: TRBV12-2; d_call: NA; j_call: TRBJ1-2
cdr3_nt: TGTGCCAGCAGGATGCCAGGGGATCTGTACGAGCAGTACTTC; cdr3_aa: CASRMPGDLYEQYF; clone_size: NA; v_call: TRBV6-1; d_call: NA; j_call: TRBJ2-7
cdr3_nt: TGTGCCAGCAGTCGGACTAGCGGGGGGTCCGGGGAGCTGTTTTTT; cdr3_aa: CASSRTSGGSGELFF; clone_size: NA; v_call: TRBV28; d_call: TRBD2; j_call: TRBJ2-2
cdr3_nt: TGTGCCAGTAGTGTAACAGGGGCGAACACTGAAGCTTTCTTT; cdr3_aa: CASSVTGANTEAFF; clone_size: NA; v_call: TRBV19; d_call: TRBD1; j_call: TRBJ1-1
cdr3_nt: TGTGCCAGCAGCTTAGTTGGATGGACAGGGGGCTCTGGAAACACCATATATTTT; cdr3_aa: CASSLVGWTGGSGNTIYF; clone_size: NA; v_call: TRBV7-8; d_call: TRBD1; j_call: TRBJ1-3
cdr3_nt: TGTGCCAGCTCCCGATTTGGAGGTGACGAGACCCAGTACTTC; cdr3_aa: CASSRFGGDETQYF; clone_size: NA; v_call: TRBV18; d_call: NA; j_call: TRBJ2-5
cdr3_nt: TGCGCCAGCAGCCCATACCTGGGGGGGAACACTGAAGCTTTCTTT; cdr3_aa: CASSPYLGGNTEAFF; clone_size: NA; v_call: TRBV5-1; d_call: NA; j_call: TRBJ1-1
cdr3_nt: TGTGCCAGCAGCCAAGATCGAACAGGGGGAAACTATGGCTACACCTTC; cdr3_aa: CASSQDRTGGNYGYTF; clone_size: NA; v_call: TRBV4-2; d_call: TRBD1; j_call: TRBJ1-2
cdr3_nt: TGTGCCACCGGACTAGGGACCCCCAATGAGCAGTTCTTC; cdr3_aa: CATGLGTPNEQFF; clone_size: NA; v_call: TRBV6-1; d_call: TRBD2; j_call: TRBJ2-1
cdr3_nt: TGTGCCAGCGTCAGCATGGGGGGGACCCCCTCCGCACCCCTCCACTTT; cdr3_aa: CASVSMGGTPSAPLHF; clone_size: NA; v_call: TRBV28; d_call: NA; j_call: TRBJ1-6
cdr3_nt: TGTGCCAGCAGCGGGATTGGGAGGACAGGGGGCGAGCAGTACTTC; cdr3_aa: CASSGIGRTGGEQYF; clone_size: NA; v_call: TRBV6-1; d_call: TRBD1; j_call: TRBJ2-7
cdr3_nt: TGTGCCAGCAGCTCACTAGCGGGAGGGTACAATGAGCAGTTCTTC; cdr3_aa: CASSSLAGGYNEQFF; clone_size: NA; v_call: TRBV2; d_call: TRBD2; j_call: TRBJ2-1
cdr3_nt: TGTGCCAGCAGCCGGTTGAGGACAGGGGGGAACGAGCAGTACTTC; cdr3_aa: CASSRLRTGGNEQYF; clone_size: NA; v_call: TRBV5-8; d_call: TRBD1; j_call: TRBJ2-7
cdr3_nt: TGTGCCTGGAGTGTCTCGCGGGACTATGGCTACACCTTC; cdr3_aa: CAWSVSRDYGYTF; clone_size: NA; v_call: TRBV30; d_call: NA; j_call: TRBJ1-2
cdr3_nt: TGTGCCAGCAGTCCAGGCAGGGGGGTCACCTACGAGCAGTACTTC; cdr3_aa: CASSPGRGVTYEQYF; clone_size: few; v_call: TRBV27; d_call: NA; j_call: TRBJ2-7
cdr3_nt: TGTGCCAGCAGCTCCCTGACAGGGGGCCCCCAAGAGACCCAGTACTTC; cdr3_aa: CASSSLTGGPQETQYF; clone_size: once; v_call: TRBV7-2; d_call: TRBD1; j_call: TRBJ2-5
cdr3_nt: TGCAGCGTTTCCCGACTAGCGGCCCCTCAAGAGACCCAGTACTTC; cdr3_aa: CSVSRLAAPQETQYF; clone_size: NA; v_call: TRBV29-1; d_call: TRBD2; j_call: TRBJ2-5
cdr3_nt: TGTGCCAGCAGCCAGGGGGCAATAGATACGCAGTATTTT; cdr3_aa: CASSQGAIDTQYF; clone_size: NA; v_call: TRBV7-7; d_call: TRBD1; j_call: TRBJ2-3
cdr3_nt: TGTGCCAGCAGCCCTCCGGGACACCTCGAGACCCAGTACTTC; cdr3_aa: CASSPPGHLETQYF; clone_size: few; v_call: TRBV7-6; d_call: NA; j_call: TRBJ2-5
cdr3_nt: TGCAGCGTTCAAATTACAACCAACTACGAGCAGTACTTC; cdr3_aa: CSVQITTNYEQYF; clone_size: few; v_call: TRBV29-1; d_call: NA; j_call: TRBJ2-7
cdr3_nt: TGTGCTAGTGGGCCATCCAGGGTCTATGGCTACACCTTC; cdr3_aa: CASGPSRVYGYTF; clone_size: NA; v_call: TRBV12-5; d_call: NA; j_call: TRBJ1-2
cdr3_nt: TGCGCCAGCAGCCAAGAATTCGGGGTATATAGCAATCAGCCCCAGCATTTT; cdr3_aa: CASSQEFGVYSNQPQHF; clone_size: NA; v_call: TRBV4-3; d_call: NA; j_call: TRBJ1-5